This TCR beta chain was recorded in a study of read filtering for tumor transcriptome and immune sequencing. Study as a whole: Transcriptome libraries were built from DNase-treated RNA. Broader study findings: Compared with RNA-seq, IR-seq gave much higher clonotype depth and reliability.

This clonotype was picked up many times. Antigen: not known. Deletions cut 2 bases from V and 2 bases from J, with 4 bases between. The CDR3 is made up of 12 amino acids. The V gene's germline CDR1 is SNHLY and CDR2 FYNNEI. Molecular barcoded adaptors covering alpha/delta and beta/gamma chains were used on 400 ng RNA. Each CDR3 protein is one row after TCRdb ran MiXCR on the reads. The table records 100,000 to 150,000 distinct CDR3 sequences, less than 15% of them present only once. Sequences were obtained from a population of CD138-negative cells sorted from bone marrow. The chain couples TRBV2 to TRBJ2-7, with unresolved D. The receptor was derived from a donor at least 40 years old with multiple myeloma. In nucleotides, the CDR3 is TGTGCCAGCAGTGAAACCCCCTACGAGCAGTACTTC. Protein sequence: CASSETPYEQYF.